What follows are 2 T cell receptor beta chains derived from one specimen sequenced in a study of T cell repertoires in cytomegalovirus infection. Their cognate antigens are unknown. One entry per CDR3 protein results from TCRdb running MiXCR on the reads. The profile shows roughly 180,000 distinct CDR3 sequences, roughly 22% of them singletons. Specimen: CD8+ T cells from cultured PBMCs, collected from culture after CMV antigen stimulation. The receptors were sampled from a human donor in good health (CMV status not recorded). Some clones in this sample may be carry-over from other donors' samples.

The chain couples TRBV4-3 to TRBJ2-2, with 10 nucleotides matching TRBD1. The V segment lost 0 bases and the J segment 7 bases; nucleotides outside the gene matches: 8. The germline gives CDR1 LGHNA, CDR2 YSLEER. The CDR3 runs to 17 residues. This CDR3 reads CASSQDFDRGRVGELFF. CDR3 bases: TGCGCCAGCAGCCAAGATTTCGACAGGGGGCGAGTCGGGGAGCTGTTTTTT.

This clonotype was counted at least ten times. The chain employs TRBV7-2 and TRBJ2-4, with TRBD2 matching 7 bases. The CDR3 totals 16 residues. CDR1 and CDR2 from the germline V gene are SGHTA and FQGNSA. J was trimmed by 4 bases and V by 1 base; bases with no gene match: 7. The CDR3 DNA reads TGTGCCAGCAGCTTAGGGGGCGGGGGTGCAAAAAACATTCAGTACTTC. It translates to CASSLGGGGAKNIQYF. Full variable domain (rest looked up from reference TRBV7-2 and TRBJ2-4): GAGVSQSPSNKVTEKGKDVELRCDPISGHTALYWYRQSLGQGLEFLIYFQGNSAPDKSGLPSDRFSAERTGGSVSTLTIQRTQQEDSAVYLCASSLGGGGAKNIQYFGAGTRLSVL.